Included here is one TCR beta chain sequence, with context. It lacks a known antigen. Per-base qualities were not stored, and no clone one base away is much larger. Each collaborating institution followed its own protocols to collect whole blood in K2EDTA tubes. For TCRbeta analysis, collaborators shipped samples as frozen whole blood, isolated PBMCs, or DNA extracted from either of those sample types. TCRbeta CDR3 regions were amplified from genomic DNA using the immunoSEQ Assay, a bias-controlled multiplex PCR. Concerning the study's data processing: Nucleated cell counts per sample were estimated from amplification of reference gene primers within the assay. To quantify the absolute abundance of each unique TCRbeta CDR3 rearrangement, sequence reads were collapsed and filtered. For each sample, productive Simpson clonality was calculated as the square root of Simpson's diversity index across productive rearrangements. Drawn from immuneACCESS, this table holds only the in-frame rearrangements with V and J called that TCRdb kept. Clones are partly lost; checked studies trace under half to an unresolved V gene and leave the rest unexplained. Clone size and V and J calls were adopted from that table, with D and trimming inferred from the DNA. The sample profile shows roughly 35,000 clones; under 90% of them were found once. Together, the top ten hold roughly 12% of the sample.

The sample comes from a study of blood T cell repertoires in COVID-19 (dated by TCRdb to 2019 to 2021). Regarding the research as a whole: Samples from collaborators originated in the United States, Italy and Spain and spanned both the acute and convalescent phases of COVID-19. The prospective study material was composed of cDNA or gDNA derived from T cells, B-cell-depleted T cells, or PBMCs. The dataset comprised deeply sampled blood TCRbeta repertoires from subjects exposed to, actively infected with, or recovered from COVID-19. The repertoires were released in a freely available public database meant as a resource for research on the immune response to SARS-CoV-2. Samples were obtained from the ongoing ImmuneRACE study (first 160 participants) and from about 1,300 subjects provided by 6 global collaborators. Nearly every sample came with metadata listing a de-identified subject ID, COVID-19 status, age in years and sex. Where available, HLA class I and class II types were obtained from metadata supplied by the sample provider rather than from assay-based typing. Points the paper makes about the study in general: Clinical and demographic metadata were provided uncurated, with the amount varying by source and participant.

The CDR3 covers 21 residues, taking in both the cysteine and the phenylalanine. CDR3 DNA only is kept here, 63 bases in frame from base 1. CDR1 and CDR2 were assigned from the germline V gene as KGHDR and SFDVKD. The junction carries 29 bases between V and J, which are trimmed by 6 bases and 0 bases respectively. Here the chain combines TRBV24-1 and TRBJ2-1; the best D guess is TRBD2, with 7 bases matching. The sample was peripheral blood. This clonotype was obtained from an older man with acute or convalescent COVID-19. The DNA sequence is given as TGTGCCACCAGTTCCGAAGGGGGGGTTAGGGCAACTGCTAGCTCCTACAATGAGCAGTTCTTC. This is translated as CATSSEGGVRATASSYNEQFF.